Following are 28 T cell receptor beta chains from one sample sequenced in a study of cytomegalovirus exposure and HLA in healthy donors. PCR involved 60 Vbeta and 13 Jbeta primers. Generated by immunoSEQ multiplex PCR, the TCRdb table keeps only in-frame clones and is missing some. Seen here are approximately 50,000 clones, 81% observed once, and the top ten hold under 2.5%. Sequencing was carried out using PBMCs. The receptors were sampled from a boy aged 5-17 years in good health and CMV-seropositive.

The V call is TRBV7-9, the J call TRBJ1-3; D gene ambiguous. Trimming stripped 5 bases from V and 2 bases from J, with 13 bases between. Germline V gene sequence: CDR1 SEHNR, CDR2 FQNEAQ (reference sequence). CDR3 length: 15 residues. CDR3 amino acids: CASSPTPGTGNTIYF. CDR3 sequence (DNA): TGTGCCAGCAGCCCTACCCCGGGAACTGGAAACACCATATATTTT.

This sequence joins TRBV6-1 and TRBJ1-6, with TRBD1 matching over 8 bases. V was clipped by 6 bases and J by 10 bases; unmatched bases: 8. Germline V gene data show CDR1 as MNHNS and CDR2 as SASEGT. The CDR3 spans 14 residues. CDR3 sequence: CASSSDRGSSPLHF. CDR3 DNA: TGTGCCAGCAGCTCCGACAGGGGAAGCTCACCCCTCCACTTT.

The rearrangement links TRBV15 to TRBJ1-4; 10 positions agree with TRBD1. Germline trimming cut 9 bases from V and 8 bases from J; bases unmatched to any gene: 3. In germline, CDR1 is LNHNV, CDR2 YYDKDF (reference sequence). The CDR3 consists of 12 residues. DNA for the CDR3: TGTGCCACTGGACAGGGGGGCGAAAAACTGTTTTTT. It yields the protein CATGQGGEKLFF.

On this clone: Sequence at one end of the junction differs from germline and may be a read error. The CDR3 coding sequence is TGTGCTAGCAGCCCCTCGGACAGGGGGGGCGGGGAGCTGTTTTTT. Protein product: CASSPSDRGGGELFF. The gene calls are TRBV7-7 and TRBJ2-2; 10 bases align to TRBD1. Per the germline V gene, CDR1 is SSHAT and CDR2 is FNYEAQ (reference sequence). CDR3 length equals 15 residues. Full variable domain (outside the CDR3, taken from reference TRBV7-7 and TRBJ2-2): GAGVSQSPRYKVTKRGQDVTLRCDPISSHATLYWYQQALGQGPEFLTYFNYEAQPDKSGLPSDRFSAERPEGSISTLTIQRTEQRDSAMYRCASSPSDRGGGELFFGEGSRLTVL.

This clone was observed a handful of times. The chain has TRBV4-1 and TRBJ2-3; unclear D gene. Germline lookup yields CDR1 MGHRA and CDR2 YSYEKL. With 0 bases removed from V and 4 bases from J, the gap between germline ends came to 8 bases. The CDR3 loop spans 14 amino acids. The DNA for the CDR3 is TGCGCCAGCAGCCAAGAGGGCGACCCAGATACGCAGTATTTT. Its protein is CASSQEGDPDTQYF.

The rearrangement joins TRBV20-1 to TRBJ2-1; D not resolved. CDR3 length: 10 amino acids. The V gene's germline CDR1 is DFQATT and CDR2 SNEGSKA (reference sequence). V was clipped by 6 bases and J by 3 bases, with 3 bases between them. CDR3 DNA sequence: TGCAGTGCCCTCTACAATGAGCAGTTCTTC. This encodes CSALYNEQFF.

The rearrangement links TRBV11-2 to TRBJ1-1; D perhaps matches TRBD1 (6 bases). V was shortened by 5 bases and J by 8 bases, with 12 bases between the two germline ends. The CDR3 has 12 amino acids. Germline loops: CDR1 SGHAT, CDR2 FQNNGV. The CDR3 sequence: CASSPRTGEAFF. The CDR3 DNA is TGTGCCAGCAGCCCCCGAACAGGGGAAGCTTTCTTT.

The chain's CDR3 is CSVVQPNTEAFF. For the CDR3, the DNA is TGCAGCGTTGTACAGCCGAACACTGAAGCTTTCTTT. This chain joins TRBV29-1 and TRBJ1-1; D is unclear. In germline, CDR1 is SQVTM, CDR2 ANQGSEA. V was cut by 4 bases and J by 1 base, with 7 bases left in between. The CDR3 length is 12 residues.

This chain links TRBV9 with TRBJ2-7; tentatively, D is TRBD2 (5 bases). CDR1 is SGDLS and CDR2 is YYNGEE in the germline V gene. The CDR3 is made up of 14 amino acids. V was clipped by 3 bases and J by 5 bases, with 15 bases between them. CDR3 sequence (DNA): TGTGCCAGCAGCGATGGCGGGCTGAGAGACGAGCAGTACTTC. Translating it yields CASSDGGLRDEQYF.

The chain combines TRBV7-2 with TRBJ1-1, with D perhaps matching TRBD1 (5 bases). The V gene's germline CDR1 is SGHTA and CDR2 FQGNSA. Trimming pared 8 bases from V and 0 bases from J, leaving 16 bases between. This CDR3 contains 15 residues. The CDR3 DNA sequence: TGTGCCAGCTCTCCAGTATTAGGGGTGAACACTGAAGCTTTCTTT. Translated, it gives CASSPVLGVNTEAFF.

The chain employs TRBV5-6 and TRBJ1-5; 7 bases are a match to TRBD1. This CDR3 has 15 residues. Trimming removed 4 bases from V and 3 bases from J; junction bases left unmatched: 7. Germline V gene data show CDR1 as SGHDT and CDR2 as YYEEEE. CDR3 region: CASSTKGAYNQPQHF. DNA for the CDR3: TGTGCCAGCAGCACTAAGGGGGCCTACAATCAGCCCCAGCATTTT.

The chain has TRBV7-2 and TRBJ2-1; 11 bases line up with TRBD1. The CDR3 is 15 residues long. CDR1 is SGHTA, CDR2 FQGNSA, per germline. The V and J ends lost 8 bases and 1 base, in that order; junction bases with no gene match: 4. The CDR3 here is CASCRDRGSYNEQFF. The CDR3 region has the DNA TGTGCCAGCTGCCGGGACAGGGGGTCCTACAATGAGCAGTTCTTC.

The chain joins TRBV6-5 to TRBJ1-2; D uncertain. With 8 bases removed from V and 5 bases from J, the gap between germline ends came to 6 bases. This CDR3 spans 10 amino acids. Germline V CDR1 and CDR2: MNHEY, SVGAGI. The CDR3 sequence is CASGEYGYTF. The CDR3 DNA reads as TGTGCCAGCGGGGAGTATGGCTACACCTTC.

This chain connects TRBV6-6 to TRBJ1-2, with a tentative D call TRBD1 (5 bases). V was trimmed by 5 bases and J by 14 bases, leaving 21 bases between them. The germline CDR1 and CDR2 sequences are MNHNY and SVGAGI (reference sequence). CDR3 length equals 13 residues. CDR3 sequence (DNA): TGTGCCAGCAGTAACCGGTGGCAGGGAAGTGGGACCTTC. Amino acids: CASSNRWQGSGTF.

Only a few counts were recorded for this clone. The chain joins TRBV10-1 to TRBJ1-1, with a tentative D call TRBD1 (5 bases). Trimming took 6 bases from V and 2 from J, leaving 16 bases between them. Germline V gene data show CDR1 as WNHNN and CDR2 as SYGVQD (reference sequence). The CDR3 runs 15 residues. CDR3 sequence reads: CASRIRQGFNTEAFF. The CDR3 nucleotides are TGCGCCAGCAGAATTCGTCAGGGATTCAACACTGAAGCTTTCTTT.

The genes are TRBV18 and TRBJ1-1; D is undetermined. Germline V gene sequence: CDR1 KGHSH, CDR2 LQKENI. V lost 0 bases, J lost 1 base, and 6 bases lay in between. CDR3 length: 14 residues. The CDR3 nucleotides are TGTGCCAGCTCACCACCGCCCGGGAACACTGAAGCTTTCTTT. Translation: CASSPPPGNTEAFF.

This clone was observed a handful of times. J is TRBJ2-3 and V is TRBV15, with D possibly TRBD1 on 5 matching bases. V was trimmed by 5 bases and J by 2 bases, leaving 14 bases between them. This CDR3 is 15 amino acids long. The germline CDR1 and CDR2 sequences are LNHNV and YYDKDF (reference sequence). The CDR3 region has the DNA TGTGCCACCAGCCCCCGGCAGGGAAACACAGATACGCAGTATTTT. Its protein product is CATSPRQGNTDTQYF.

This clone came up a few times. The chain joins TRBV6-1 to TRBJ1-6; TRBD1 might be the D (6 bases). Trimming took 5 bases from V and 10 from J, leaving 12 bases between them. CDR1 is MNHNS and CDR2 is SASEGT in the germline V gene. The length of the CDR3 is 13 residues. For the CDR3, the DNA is TGTGCCAGCAGTCCGGACAGTTTCTCACCCCTCCACTTT. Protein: CASSPDSFSPLHF.

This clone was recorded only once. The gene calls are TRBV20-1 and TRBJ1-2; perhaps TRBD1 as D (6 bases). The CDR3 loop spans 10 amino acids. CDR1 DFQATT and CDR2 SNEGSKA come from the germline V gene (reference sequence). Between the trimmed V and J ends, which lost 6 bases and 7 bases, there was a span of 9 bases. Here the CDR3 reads CSAGGFGYTF. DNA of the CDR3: TGCAGTGCAGGGGGTTTTGGCTACACCTTC.

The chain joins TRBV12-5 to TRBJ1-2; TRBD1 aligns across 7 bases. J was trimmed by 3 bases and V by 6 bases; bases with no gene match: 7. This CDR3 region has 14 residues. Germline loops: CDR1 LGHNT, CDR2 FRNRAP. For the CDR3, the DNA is TGTGCTAGTGGGATGGACAGGCAATACTATGGCTACACCTTC. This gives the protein CASGMDRQYYGYTF.

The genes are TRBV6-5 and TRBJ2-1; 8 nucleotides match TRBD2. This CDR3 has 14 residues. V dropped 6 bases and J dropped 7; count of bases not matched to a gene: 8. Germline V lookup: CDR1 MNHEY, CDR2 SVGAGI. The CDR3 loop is CASRSSGGLNEQFF. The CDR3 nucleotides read TGTGCCAGCAGATCGTCGGGGGGGCTGAATGAGCAGTTCTTC.

The CDR3 DNA follows: TGTGCCAGCTCACCGACGACAGGGGCAAGCTCCTATAATTCACCCCTCCACTTT. This encodes CASSPTTGASSYNSPLHF. The J gene is TRBJ1-6, the V gene TRBV18; 8 bases agree with TRBD1. The CDR3 length is 18 residues. Germline values: CDR1 KGHSH, CDR2 LQKENI. Trimming removed 3 bases from V and 0 bases from J; junction bases left unmatched: 7.

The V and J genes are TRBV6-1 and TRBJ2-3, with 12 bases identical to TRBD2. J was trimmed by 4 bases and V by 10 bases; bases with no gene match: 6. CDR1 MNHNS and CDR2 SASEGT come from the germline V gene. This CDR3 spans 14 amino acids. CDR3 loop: CATLAGGPADTQYF. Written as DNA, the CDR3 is TGTGCCACTCTAGCGGGGGGGCCAGCAGATACGCAGTATTTT.

DNA for the CDR3: TGTGCCAGCAGTGAAGCGCCAACAGGGGTTGGGGAGACCCAGTACTTC. Translation: CASSEAPTGVGETQYF. J is TRBJ2-5 and V is TRBV6-1; 7 bases line up with TRBD1. V shed 0 bases, J shed 5 bases, and the junction held 9 bases outside the gene matches. The germline V gene has CDR1 MNHNS and CDR2 SASEGT. This CDR3 is 16 amino acids long.

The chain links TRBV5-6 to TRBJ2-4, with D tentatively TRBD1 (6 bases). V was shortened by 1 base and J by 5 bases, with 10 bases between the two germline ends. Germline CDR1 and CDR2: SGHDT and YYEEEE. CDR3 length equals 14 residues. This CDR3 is CASSLYEGENIQYF. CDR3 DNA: TGTGCCAGCAGCTTGTATGAGGGGGAAAACATTCAGTACTTC.

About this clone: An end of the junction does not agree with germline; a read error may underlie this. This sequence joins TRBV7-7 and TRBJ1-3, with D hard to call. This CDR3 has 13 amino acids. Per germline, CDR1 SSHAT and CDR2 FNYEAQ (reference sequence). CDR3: CASSLSNGNTIYF. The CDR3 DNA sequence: TGTGCTAGCAGCTTATCAAATGGAAACACCATATATTTT. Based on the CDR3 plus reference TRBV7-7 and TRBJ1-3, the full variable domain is GAGVSQSPRYKVTKRGQDVTLRCDPISSHATLYWYQQALGQGPEFLTYFNYEAQPDKSGLPSDRFSAERPEGSISTLTIQRTEQRDSAMYRCASSLSNGNTIYFGEGSWLTVV.

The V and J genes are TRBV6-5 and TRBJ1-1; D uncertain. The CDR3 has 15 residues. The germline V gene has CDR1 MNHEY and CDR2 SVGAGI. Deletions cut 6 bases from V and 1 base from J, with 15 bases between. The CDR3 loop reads CASSRLPSGNTEAFF. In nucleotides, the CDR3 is TGTGCCAGCAGCCGTCTTCCTTCAGGGAACACTGAAGCTTTCTTT.

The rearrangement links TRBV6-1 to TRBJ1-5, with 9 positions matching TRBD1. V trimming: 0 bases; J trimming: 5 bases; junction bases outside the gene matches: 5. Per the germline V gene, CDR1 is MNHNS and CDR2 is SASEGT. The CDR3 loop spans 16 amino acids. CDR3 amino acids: CASSEALGTGYQPQHF. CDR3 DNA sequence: TGTGCCAGCAGTGAAGCGCTAGGGACAGGGTATCAGCCCCAGCATTTT.